This T cell receptor (beta chain) was observed in a study of monozygotic twins with inflammatory bowel disease (dated by TCRdb to about 2019). With respect to the entire study: A total of roughly 28 monozygotic twin pairs were included in the full study, comprising nine German pairs (four IBD-concordant, five IBD-discordant) and 19 IBD-discordant Danish pairs. Each individual had, on average, about 151 000 unique TCRalpha sequences and 181 000 unique TCRbeta sequences available for analysis. Disease-associated traits were sought mainly through comparisons between IBD patients and their genetically identical healthy co-twins within discordant pairs. What the authors observed across the whole study: Fewer clonotypes were shared with other individuals by IBD patients than by healthy twins, most markedly in patients showing signs of disease activity. No single strong signal or clonotype linked to IBD turned up in the results, so the idea that one exists was not supported. Repertoire similarity did not differ between concordant and discordant twins, possibly due to limited statistical power. The analysis was unable to tell apart different T cell subtypes. Because patients received different immunosuppressive treatments, the repertoires may have picked up extra background noise and variability between individuals. Measured by the inverse Simpson index, TCRbeta repertoire diversity was lower in IBD patients than in their healthy co-twins.

From each donor, a roughly 2.5 ml peripheral blood sample was collected into PAXgene tubes and stored at -80 degrees C. Without T cell sorting, total RNA was isolated from whole blood using the PAXgene blood miRNA kit on an automated QIAcube. Deep TCRalpha and TCRbeta repertoire profiling with unique molecular barcoding was performed on peripheral blood of monozygotic twin pairs concordant or discordant for inflammatory bowel disease. For every twin pair, smoking habits were documented, and each individual was categorised as a current, former or never smoker. The CDR3 numbers 15 residues from cysteine through phenylalanine. No DNA sequence is on record. CDR1 and CDR2 are read off the germline V gene as SGHRS and YFSETQ. For this clonotype: Its specific antigen is unknown.

The library was generated by 5' RACE. Preparation of each TCR library used approximately 4,000 ng of total RNA. For each sample, cDNA synthesis with SMARTScribe reverse transcriptase was split into eight separate reactions. During cDNA synthesis, unique molecular identifiers containing a 6-nucleotide sample barcode were introduced by template switching. Two nested PCRs of approximately 16 and 10 cycles amplified the TCRalpha and TCRbeta cDNA, and bead purification followed each PCR. Before amplification, the cDNA was treated with uracil DNA-glycosylase and purified using the QIAquick PCR purification kit. In the second PCR, Illumina TruSeq-compatible adapters and sample-specific barcodes were added. Library quality and concentration were assessed using TapeStation and Qubit, and about 5.2 ng of each library was pooled. Sequencing of the pooled libraries was done on an Illumina HiSeq2500 single-index Rapid Run using custom sequencing primers and 2 x 100 bp reads. The authors processed their data as follows. MiGEC version 1.2.6 was used for UMI-based consensus assembly, which corrected PCR and sequencing errors. MiXCR version 2.1.1 was used to carry out V(D)J alignment, clonotype assembly and CDR3 extraction. To normalise gene usage, clonotype sharing and MAIT/NKT TCR abundance, the top 1000, 10 000 and 20 000 clonotypes in each sample were analysed. Diversity was computed as the inverse Simpson index with the vegan R package after downsampling to 27 000 UMIs. Paired Mann-Whitney U tests were applied to discordant twin pairs, with Benjamini-Hochberg correction for multiple testing. Following TCRdb reprocessing, every CDR3 protein sequence forms one entry, and DNA is not provided. The V and J calls were determined by TCRdb, not by the authors. In this sample's table one finds some 400,000 distinct CDR3 sequences. 2.4% of the sample comes from the top ten.

The chain is assembled from TRBV5-1 and TRBJ2-7; TCRdb's assignment of TRBD2 cannot be checked, as there is no DNA. This receptor was taken from a human donor with ulcerative colitis or Crohn's disease, or a healthy co-twin of an affected twin (not recorded which). Sequenced sample: blood. The CDR3 protein: CASSLAGGSTYEQYF. With the rest looked up from the reference TRBV5-1 and TRBJ2-7 genes rather than sequenced, the full variable domain is KAGVTQTPRYLIKTRGQQVTLSCSPISGHRSVSWYQQTPGQGLQFLFEYFSETQRNKGNFPGRFSGRQFSNSRSEMNVSTLELGDSALYLCASSLAGGSTYEQYFGPGTRLTVT.